A single sample is the source of the 26 T cell receptor beta chains below, sequenced in a study of T cell responses to AZD1222 COVID-19 vaccine. Clones were sequenced by immunoSEQ multiplex PCR, and TCRdb holds only the in-frame ones, with some missing. Among about 130,000 clones listed, about 93% were seen once. Material: peripheral blood, obtained 28 days after the second AZD1222 dose. All receptors derive from an adult who received the AZD1222 COVID-19 vaccine.

The V call is TRBV6-2 or TRBV6-3, the J call TRBJ1-1; no firm D call. The CDR3 is 13 residues long. The V end lost 7 bases, the J end lost 8 bases, and 17 bases lay between the germline ends. The germline V gene has CDR1 MNHEY and CDR2 SVGEGT. The CDR3: CASTPFSVGEAFF. The DNA of the CDR3 is TGTGCCAGCACCCCCTTTTCGGTGGGGGAAGCTTTCTTT.

This chain connects TRBV5-5 to TRBJ2-3, with TRBD2 matching 15 bases. The CDR3 runs to 17 residues. After removal of 4 bases from V and 3 bases from J, the junction contained 6 bases not matched to a gene. Germline V CDR1 and CDR2: SGHKS, YYEKEE (reference sequence). CDR3 protein: CASSVGLAGGWTDTQYF. CDR3 coding DNA: TGTGCCAGCAGCGTGGGACTAGCGGGGGGATGGACAGATACGCAGTATTTT.

This sequence joins TRBV28 and TRBJ1-2; TRBD1 aligns across 7 bases. Germline trimming cut 2 bases from V and 0 bases from J; bases unmatched to any gene: 3. There are 15 residues in the CDR3. Germline lookup yields CDR1 MDHEN and CDR2 SYDVKM. CDR3 DNA: TGTGCCAGCAGTTTACCCGGGACAGCTAACTATGGCTACACCTTC. Its protein product is CASSLPGTANYGYTF.

The V gene is TRBV6-5, the J gene TRBJ2-3; D gene unclear. V was shortened by 10 bases and J by 2 bases, with 13 bases between the two germline ends. The CDR3 has 13 amino acids. From germline, CDR1 is MNHEY and CDR2 SVGAGI. The CDR3 coding sequence is TGTGCCACCGAGGACGTCTTCACAGATACGCAGTATTTT. This sequence encodes CATEDVFTDTQYF.

The J gene is TRBJ2-5, the V gene TRBV6-5, with a tentative D call TRBD1 (6 bases). The CDR3 length is 13 residues. The V and J ends lost 7 bases and 6 bases respectively, with 15 bases between them. Germline loops: CDR1 MNHEY, CDR2 SVGAGI. The CDR3 loop reads CASTHPGQKTQYF. For the CDR3, the DNA is TGTGCCAGCACTCATCCCGGACAGAAGACCCAGTACTTC.

The V and J genes are TRBV18 and TRBJ2-7; D unclear. Germline V lookup: CDR1 KGHSH, CDR2 LQKENI. V was trimmed by 2 bases and J by 5 bases, leaving 16 bases between them. The CDR3 runs to 15 residues. CDR3 DNA sequence: TGTGCCAGCTCACCAGGCGCCAGCGAAAACAACGAGCAGTACTTC. This translates into CASSPGASENNEQYF.

The V and J genes are TRBV29-1 and TRBJ1-1, with D maybe TRBD1 (5 bases). The CDR3 sequence is 12 residues long. V shed 7 bases and J shed 2 bases, with 11 bases lying between them. Germline lookup yields CDR1 SQVTM and CDR2 ANQGSEA. CDR3: CSAVQGNTEAFF. DNA for the CDR3: TGCAGCGCCGTTCAGGGTAACACTGAAGCTTTCTTT.

CDR3 sequence (DNA): TGCGCCAGCAGCTTGGCGGGCCCCGGGGGATGGACGATCTACGAGCAGTACTTC. This gives the protein CASSLAGPGGWTIYEQYF. The V call is TRBV5-1, the J call TRBJ2-7; D may be TRBD2 (6 bases). Trimming removed 0 bases from V and 3 bases from J, with 22 bases in between. The CDR3 spans 18 residues. Germline lookup yields CDR1 SGHRS and CDR2 YFSETQ.

The chain recombines TRBV18 with TRBJ2-5; 9 nucleotides line up with TRBD1. V shed 4 bases, J shed 2 bases, and the junction held 2 bases outside the gene matches. This CDR3 contains 14 residues. Looked up from germline, CDR1 is KGHSH and CDR2 is LQKENI. The CDR3 nucleotides read TGTGCCAGCTCACGGGACAGGGTACAAGAGACCCAGTACTTC. Its protein product is CASSRDRVQETQYF.

The chain uses TRBV2 and TRBJ1-2, with D unclear. V lost 6 bases and J lost 1, with 15 bases in between. The germline V gene has CDR1 SNHLY and CDR2 FYNNEI. The CDR3 is 15 amino acids. CDR3 sequence (DNA): TGTGCCAGCAGAGAGGGTATGGCGAGTAACTATGGCTACACCTTC. Its translation is CASREGMASNYGYTF.

V gene TRBV30 combines with J gene TRBJ1-6; 10 bases map to TRBD1. The ends lost 0 bases at V and 10 bases at J; junction bases unmatched: 6. The CDR3 length is 15 residues. Germline V gene sequence: CDR1 GTSNPN, CDR2 SVGIG (reference sequence). For the CDR3, the DNA is TGTGCCTGGAGTGTACTAGGACAGGGGGGATCACCCCTCCACTTT. This sequence encodes CAWSVLGQGGSPLHF.

The V gene is TRBV4-2, the J gene TRBJ2-2; D gene uncertain. V lost 2 bases and J lost 0, with 4 bases in between. CDR3 length: 14 residues. Germline V CDR1 and CDR2: LGHNA, YNFKEQ. CDR3 protein: CASSQSTNTGELFF. CDR3 DNA: TGTGCCAGCAGCCAATCCACGAACACCGGGGAGCTGTTTTTT.

V usage is TRBV18 and J usage is TRBJ1-1; D is possibly TRBD1 (6 bases). CDR1 and CDR2 (germline): KGHSH, LQKENI. CDR3 size: 14 residues. The V end lost 6 bases, the J end lost 4 bases, and 15 bases lay between the germline ends. The CDR3 reads CASSRPGHGTEAFF. CDR3 DNA sequence: TGTGCCAGCTCTCGACCGGGACATGGCACTGAAGCTTTCTTT.

V and J are TRBV7-9 and TRBJ1-3, with D perhaps TRBD1 (5 bases). V gave up 1 base and J gave up 0 bases, with 7 bases separating them. This CDR3 is 15 amino acids long. From germline, CDR1 is SEHNR and CDR2 FQNEAQ (reference sequence). The CDR3 loop is CASSLGTYSGNTIYF. The DNA of the CDR3 is TGTGCCAGCAGCTTAGGGACATACTCTGGAAACACCATATATTTT.

The chain links TRBV30 to TRBJ2-2, with D unclear. CDR1 and CDR2 from the germline V gene are GTSNPN and SVGIG (reference sequence). The CDR3 extends over 11 amino acids. The V end was cut by 5 bases, the J end by 6 bases, with 7 bases between. CDR3 sequence: CAWPWAGELFF. The CDR3 nucleotides read TGTGCCTGGCCGTGGGCCGGGGAGCTGTTTTTT.

The V and J genes are TRBV2 and TRBJ1-1, with D possibly matching TRBD1 (5 bases). Per germline, CDR1 SNHLY and CDR2 FYNNEI. This CDR3 is built from 9 residues. The ends were cut back, 7 bases at V and 8 bases at J, with 5 bases in the middle. The CDR3 bases are TGTGCCAGCAAGGGGGAAGCTTTCTTT. Translating it yields CASKGEAFF.

The chain has TRBV20-1 and TRBJ2-1; unclear D gene. CDR3 length: 10 amino acids. Trimming shortened V by 6 bases and J by 4 bases, and 4 bases separated the two germline ends. Looked up from germline, CDR1 is DFQATT and CDR2 is SNEGSKA (reference sequence). CDR3 DNA: TGCAGTGCAACGTACAATGAGCAGTTCTTC. Translation gives CSATYNEQFF.

The J gene is TRBJ1-1, the V gene TRBV25-1; no clear D gene. CDR1 is MGHDK, CDR2 SYGVNS, per germline. The CDR3 length is 11 residues. The V end lost 8 bases, the J end lost 1 base, and 5 bases lay between the germline ends. The DNA for the CDR3 is TGTGCCAGCGTTAGGAACACTGAAGCTTTCTTT. Translation gives CASVRNTEAFF.

This clone was observed a single time. This chain links TRBV5-6 with TRBJ2-7; 8 nucleotides match TRBD1. Trimming at V came to 2 bases and at J to 3 bases, leaving 4 bases not matched to a gene. Germline assignment: CDR1 SGHDT and CDR2 YYEEEE. The CDR3 contains 14 residues. CDR3 in amino acids: CASSFGGQGYEQYF. In DNA form, the CDR3 reads TGTGCCAGCAGCTTCGGTGGACAGGGCTACGAGCAGTACTTC.

This clone was detected a few times. V and J are TRBV6-6 and TRBJ2-7, with 10 nucleotides matching TRBD1. V trimming: 2 bases; J trimming: 6 bases; junction bases outside the gene matches: 7. Germline CDR1 and CDR2: MNHNY and SVGAGI (reference sequence). The CDR3 spans 15 residues. The CDR3 here is CASSYPSGTGVEQYF. CDR3 in DNA: TGTGCCAGCAGTTACCCGTCCGGGACAGGGGTCGAGCAGTACTTC.

DNA for the CDR3: TGTGCCAGCAGCCCTCGCCTGGGCAGGTGGGAGACCCAGTACTTC. It is translated as CASSPRLGRWETQYF. The chain joins TRBV7-2 to TRBJ2-5; D is uncertain. Germline assignment: CDR1 SGHTA and CDR2 FQGNSA. The CDR3 has 15 residues. Trimming left V 5 bases short and J 5 bases short, with 18 bases between.

This rearrangement joins TRBV18 to TRBJ1-1, with TRBD1 as a possible D gene (6 bases). Germline-derived CDR1 and CDR2 are KGHSH and LQKENI. The CDR3 extends over 16 amino acids. Trimming left V 1 base short and J 0 bases short, with 12 bases between. CDR3 sequence: CASSPRQVVMNTEAFF. The CDR3 DNA reads as TGTGCCAGCTCACCACGACAGGTCGTCATGAACACTGAAGCTTTCTTT.

This chain links TRBV6-5 with TRBJ2-7; D unresolved. Germline V lookup: CDR1 MNHEY, CDR2 SVGAGI. V was pared by 7 bases and J by 0 bases, with 13 bases between. This CDR3 has 14 residues. The CDR3 nucleotides read TGTGCCAGCAATCTGCATCTTAGCTCCTACGAGCAGTACTTC. As protein: CASNLHLSSYEQYF.

This clone was observed a single time. This chain connects TRBV29-1 to TRBJ1-2; 7 bases line up with TRBD1. Germline V CDR1 and CDR2: SQVTM, ANQGSEA. V was pared by 4 bases and J by 8 bases, with 7 bases of the junction left unmatched. The length of the CDR3 is 12 residues. The DNA of the CDR3 is TGCAGCGTTGTGACAGGGTTGTACGGCTACACCTTC. Translating it yields CSVVTGLYGYTF.

This chain connects TRBV24-1 to TRBJ2-7; a possible D gene is TRBD2 (5 bases). Germline loops: CDR1 KGHDR, CDR2 SFDVKD. Trimming shortened V by 8 bases and J by 9 bases, and 7 bases separated the two germline ends. The CDR3 has 9 residues. For the CDR3, the DNA is TGTGCCACCATTGGAGGGCAGTACTTC. This codes for CATIGGQYF.

The V call is TRBV7-9, the J call TRBJ1-2; 8 nucleotides match TRBD1. The junction had 5 bases not matched to a gene; V was cut back by 4 bases and J by 7 bases. Germline V gene data show CDR1 as SEHNR and CDR2 as FQNEAQ (reference sequence). This CDR3 is 13 amino acids long. The CDR3 spells CASSWTGSGGYTF. The CDR3 nucleotides read TGTGCCAGCAGCTGGACAGGGTCGGGTGGCTACACCTTC.